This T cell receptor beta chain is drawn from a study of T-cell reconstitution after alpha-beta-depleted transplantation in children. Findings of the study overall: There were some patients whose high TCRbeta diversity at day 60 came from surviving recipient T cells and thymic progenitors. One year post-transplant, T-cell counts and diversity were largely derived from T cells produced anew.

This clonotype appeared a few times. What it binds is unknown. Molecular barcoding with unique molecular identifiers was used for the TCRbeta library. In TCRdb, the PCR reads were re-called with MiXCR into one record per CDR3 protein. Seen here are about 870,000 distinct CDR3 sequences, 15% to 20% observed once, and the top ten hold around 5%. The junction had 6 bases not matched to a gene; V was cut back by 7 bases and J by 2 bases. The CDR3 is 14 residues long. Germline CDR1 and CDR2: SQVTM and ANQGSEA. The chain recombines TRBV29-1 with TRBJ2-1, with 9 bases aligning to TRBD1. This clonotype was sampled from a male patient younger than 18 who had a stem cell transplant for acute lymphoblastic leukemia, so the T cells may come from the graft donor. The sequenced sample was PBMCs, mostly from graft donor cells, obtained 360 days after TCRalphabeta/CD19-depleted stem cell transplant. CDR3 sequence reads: CSDRDRGAYNEQFF. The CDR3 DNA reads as TGCAGCGATCGCGACAGGGGGGCCTACAATGAGCAGTTCTTC.